Sequencing of this T cell receptor beta chain was carried out in a study of response to subunit inactivated influenza vaccine. Study-level results: Authors suggested each seasonal flu vaccination may recruit only limited numbers of new T cells.

This clonotype was observed at least ten times. Its antigen is not identified. TCRdb called the RT-PCR reads again in MiXCR, with one record for every CDR3 protein. The data contain about 500,000 distinct CDR3 sequences, about 17% of them singletons. The sample was CD4+ T cells sorted from PBMCs, taken roughly 24 months after vaccination. The TCR comes from a man aged 45-69 years who received an inactivated influenza vaccine.

The CDR3 DNA sequence: TGCAGCGTTGAATTTACAGATACGCAGTATTTT. Residues: CSVEFTDTQYF. The chain combines TRBV29-1 with TRBJ2-3, with D unclear. Germline V CDR1 and CDR2: SQVTM, ANQGSEA. V dropped 2 bases and J dropped 3 bases, with 3 bases sitting between them. The CDR3 has 11 amino acids.